The rows below give T cell receptor beta chains drawn from one sample of a study of early T cells in non-severe SARS-CoV-2 infection. TCRdb recomputed calls from the 5' RACE reads with MiXCR, one row per CDR3 protein. The sample lists under 65,000 distinct CDR3 sequences; 12% were seen once. The specimen sequenced was whole blood. Receptors originate from an adult who was a healthcare worker with PCR-confirmed SARS-CoV-2 infection or an uninfected control (not recorded which). Each CDR3 is given with its conserved first and last residue. The order of the fields is J gene, V gene, clone size, D gene, CDR3 protein, CDR3 DNA. The D gene is left open where the match is weak. Clone sizes are given selectively: once, few, many, or a class where the clone is expanded.

j_gene: TRBJ2-2
v_gene: TRBV12-3/TRBV12-4
abundance: .
d_gene: .
CDR3aa: CASSRGFRELFF
CDR3nt: TGTGCCAGCAGCCGGGGTTTCCGGGAGCTGTTTTTT

j_gene: TRBJ2-1
v_gene: TRBV6-2/TRBV6-3
abundance: once
d_gene: .
CDR3aa: CANSPVRKTDNEQFF
CDR3nt: TGTGCCAACAGCCCGGTCAGGAAGACGGACAATGAGCAGTTCTTC

j_gene: TRBJ1-1
v_gene: TRBV25-1
abundance: .
d_gene: .
CDR3aa: CASSKDMTNTEAFF
CDR3nt: TGTGCCAGCAGTAAGGATATGACGAACACTGAAGCTTTCTTT

j_gene: TRBJ2-5
v_gene: TRBV6-5
abundance: few
d_gene: TRBD2
CDR3aa: CASSYSLAEQETQYF
CDR3nt: TGTGCCAGCAGTTACTCTCTAGCGGAACAAGAGACCCAGTACTTC

j_gene: TRBJ1-3
v_gene: TRBV30
abundance: many
d_gene: .
CDR3aa: CAWSYGNGNTIYF
CDR3nt: TGTGCCTGGAGTTACGGGAACGGAAACACCATATATTTT

j_gene: TRBJ1-6
v_gene: TRBV27
abundance: few
d_gene: .
CDR3aa: CASRKPDSGSFNSPLHF
CDR3nt: TGTGCCAGCAGAAAACCGGACAGCGGCTCCTTTAATTCACCCCTCCACTTT

j_gene: TRBJ1-5
v_gene: TRBV19
abundance: few
d_gene: .
CDR3aa: CASSMRSDQPQHF
CDR3nt: TGTGCCAGTAGTATGAGAAGCGATCAGCCCCAGCATTTT

j_gene: TRBJ2-7
v_gene: TRBV12-3/TRBV12-4
abundance: few
d_gene: .
CDR3aa: CASSLITGEQYF
CDR3nt: TGTGCCAGCAGCCTTATCACCGGCGAGCAGTACTTC

j_gene: TRBJ2-5
v_gene: TRBV10-3
abundance: few
d_gene: .
CDR3aa: CAISESGARGETQYF
CDR3nt: TGTGCCATCAGTGAGTCGGGAGCCCGTGGGGAGACCCAGTACTTC

j_gene: TRBJ1-2
v_gene: TRBV11-2
abundance: many
d_gene: .
CDR3aa: CASSYRDGTRPMGGVYGYTF
CDR3nt: TGTGCCAGCAGCTATCGGGACGGCACCCGACCTATGGGGGGCGTGTATGGCTACACCTTC

j_gene: TRBJ2-4
v_gene: TRBV7-6
abundance: .
d_gene: .
CDR3aa: CASSLDAGWGAKNIQYF
CDR3nt: TGTGCCAGCAGCTTAGATGCGGGCTGGGGGGCCAAAAACATTCAGTACTTC

j_gene: TRBJ1-1
v_gene: TRBV6-5
abundance: few
d_gene: .
CDR3aa: CASSYSTGPGNTEAFF
CDR3nt: TGTGCCAGCAGTTACTCTACAGGACCAGGAAACACTGAAGCTTTCTTT

j_gene: TRBJ2-3
v_gene: TRBV7-2
abundance: few
d_gene: .
CDR3aa: CASSPEDSFTDTQYF
CDR3nt: TGTGCCAGCAGCCCTGAGGATAGCTTCACAGATACGCAGTATTTT

j_gene: TRBJ1-1
v_gene: TRBV19
abundance: many
d_gene: TRBD1
CDR3aa: CASSTSRTGSFMGTEAFF
CDR3nt: TGTGCCAGTAGTACCTCTAGGACAGGCTCTTTTATGGGCACTGAAGCTTTCTTT

j_gene: TRBJ1-1
v_gene: TRBV5-4
abundance: few
d_gene: .
CDR3aa: CASGTGTDRNTEAFF
CDR3nt: TGTGCCAGCGGAACCGGGACGGACAGGAACACTGAAGCTTTCTTT

j_gene: TRBJ2-7
v_gene: TRBV6-6
abundance: .
d_gene: TRBD2
CDR3aa: CASSRGLAPEQYF
CDR3nt: TGTGCCAGCAGTCGGGGACTAGCGCCCGAGCAGTACTTC

j_gene: TRBJ2-5
v_gene: TRBV21-1
abundance: .
d_gene: .
CDR3aa: CASSKGVRLDRPQETQYF
CDR3nt: TGTGCCAGCAGCAAAGGGGTCCGCTTAGACAGGCCCCAAGAGACCCAGTACTTC

j_gene: TRBJ1-1
v_gene: TRBV7-3
abundance: many
d_gene: .
CDR3aa: CASSSEAFTEAFF
CDR3nt: TGTGCCAGCAGCTCGGAGGCCTTCACTGAAGCTTTCTTT

j_gene: TRBJ2-2
v_gene: TRBV11-2
abundance: few
d_gene: .
CDR3aa: CASSPQGFDAGELFF
CDR3nt: TGTGCCAGCAGCCCTCAGGGGTTCGACGCCGGGGAGCTGTTTTTT

j_gene: TRBJ1-1
v_gene: TRBV12-3/TRBV12-4
abundance: .
d_gene: .
CDR3aa: CASSFPRGATEAFF
CDR3nt: TGTGCCAGCAGCTTTCCCAGGGGAGCCACTGAAGCTTTCTTT

j_gene: TRBJ1-2
v_gene: TRBV6-1
abundance: few
d_gene: .
CDR3aa: CASSEGTVGYTF
CDR3nt: TGTGCCAGCAGTGAAGGGACTGTTGGCTACACCTTC

j_gene: TRBJ1-2
v_gene: TRBV3-1
abundance: many
d_gene: .
CDR3aa: CASSLGAFLRHGYTF
CDR3nt: TGTGCCAGCAGCCTGGGGGCGTTCTTAAGGCATGGCTACACCTTC

j_gene: TRBJ2-1
v_gene: TRBV7-6
abundance: .
d_gene: TRBD2
CDR3aa: CASSPLRPSGDAYNEQFF
CDR3nt: TGTGCCAGCAGCCCCCTGAGGCCTAGCGGGGACGCCTACAATGAGCAGTTCTTC

j_gene: TRBJ2-1
v_gene: TRBV7-3
abundance: many
d_gene: TRBD2
CDR3aa: CASSLGTSNSEQFF
CDR3nt: TGTGCCAGCAGCCTGGGGACTAGTAATAGTGAGCAGTTCTTC

j_gene: TRBJ1-2
v_gene: TRBV29-1
abundance: .
d_gene: TRBD1
CDR3aa: CSVEGQNYGYTF
CDR3nt: TGCAGCGTTGAGGGACAGAACTATGGCTACACCTTC

j_gene: TRBJ2-5
v_gene: TRBV6-6
abundance: .
d_gene: TRBD2
CDR3aa: CASSSSTSGVETQYF
CDR3nt: TGTGCCAGCAGCTCTAGTACTAGCGGTGTGGAGACCCAGTACTTC

j_gene: TRBJ2-1
v_gene: TRBV27
abundance: few
d_gene: TRBD2
CDR3aa: CASSLAGGFDEQFF
CDR3nt: TGTGCCAGCAGTCTAGCGGGGGGTTTCGATGAGCAGTTCTTC

j_gene: TRBJ1-1
v_gene: TRBV6-5
abundance: many
d_gene: .
CDR3aa: CASSYSGQEAFF
CDR3nt: TGTGCCAGCAGTTACTCAGGACAGGAAGCTTTCTTT

j_gene: TRBJ1-5
v_gene: TRBV6-5
abundance: many
d_gene: .
CDR3aa: CASSYSRDNQPQHF
CDR3nt: TGTGCCAGCAGTTACTCACGGGACAATCAGCCCCAGCATTTT

j_gene: TRBJ2-1
v_gene: TRBV19
abundance: many
d_gene: TRBD1
CDR3aa: CASSIADRGGSYNEQFF
CDR3nt: TGTGCCAGTAGTATCGCCGACAGGGGTGGATCCTACAATGAGCAGTTCTTC

j_gene: TRBJ2-2
v_gene: TRBV12-3/TRBV12-4
abundance: .
d_gene: TRBD2
CDR3aa: CASSPGLAEGLNTGELFF
CDR3nt: TGTGCCAGCAGTCCGGGACTAGCGGAGGGACTGAACACCGGGGAGCTGTTTTTT